This TCR beta chain originates from a study of CD8 T cells in ankylosing spondylitis. Trimming took 1 base from V and 7 from J; bases not matched to a gene: 10. Germline CDR1 and CDR2: DFQATT and SNEGSKA (reference sequence). CDR3 size: 16 residues. This clonotype occurred many times. TCRdb re-analysed the 5' RACE reads in MiXCR, keeping a single row per CDR3 protein. The data contain around 88,000 distinct CDR3 sequences, about 9% of them seen just once; the ten biggest clones take up under 6%. Sequences were obtained from blood, either unsorted or a sorted T cell fraction (not recorded which). The sequence derives from a male donor with ankylosing spondylitis or in good health (not recorded which). The V and J genes are TRBV20-1 and TRBJ2-1; 10 bases match TRBD2. The CDR3 sequence: CSARVGSGGAFNEQFF. The CDR3 DNA is TGCAGTGCTAGAGTTGGCAGCGGGGGGGCCTTTAATGAGCAGTTCTTC.